The table lists the clone carrying this T cell receptor (beta chain) with a count of one. Its antigen is as yet unknown. The source of the sample is a study of shared clonotypes between healthy human individuals. Notes on the study in general: Rarefaction curves obtained for sorted subsets showed sequencing incomplete despite large depth. The expectation was that sequencing depth would affect clonotype sharing among donors. What naive subsets generally showed was a larger estimated richness than memory subsets showed.

Positively selected for CCR7, the CD45RO-negative cells used as naive CD8 cells excluded terminally differentiated effector memory CD45RA+ cells. This CDR3 comprises 15 residues. Deletions cut 5 bases from V and 4 bases from J, with 19 bases between. Germline-derived CDR1 and CDR2 are SGHKS and YYEKEE (reference sequence). Assay used: immunoSEQ multiplex PCR; TCRdb lists only in-frame clones, some missing. Among about 2.1 million clones listed, roughly 93% were seen once. The chain combines TRBV5-5 with TRBJ2-7; D possibly matches TRBD1 or TRBD2 (5 bases each). The sequence was collected from a man younger than 35 in good health. Some clones in this sample may be carry-over from other donors' samples. Sequencing input: naive CD8+ T cells from PBMCs. In DNA form, the CDR3 reads TGTGCCAGCAGATCCCGGGGCCTACCCGAATACGAGCAGTACTTC. Its translation: CASRSRGLPEYEQYF.